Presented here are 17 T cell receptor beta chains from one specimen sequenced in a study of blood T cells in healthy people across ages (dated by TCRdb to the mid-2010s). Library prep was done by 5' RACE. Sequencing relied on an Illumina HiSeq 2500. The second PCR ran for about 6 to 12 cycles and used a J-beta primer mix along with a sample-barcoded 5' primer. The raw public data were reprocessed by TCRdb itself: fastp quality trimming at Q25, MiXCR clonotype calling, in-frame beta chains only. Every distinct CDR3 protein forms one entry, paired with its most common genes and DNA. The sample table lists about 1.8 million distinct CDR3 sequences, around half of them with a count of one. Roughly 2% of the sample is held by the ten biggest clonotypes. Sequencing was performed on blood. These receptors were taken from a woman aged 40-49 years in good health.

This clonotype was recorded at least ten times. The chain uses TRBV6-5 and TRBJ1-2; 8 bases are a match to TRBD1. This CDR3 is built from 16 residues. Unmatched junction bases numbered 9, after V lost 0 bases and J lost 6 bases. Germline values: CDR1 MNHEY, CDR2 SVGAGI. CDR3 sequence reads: CASSYSGQGYGNGYTF. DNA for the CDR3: TGTGCCAGCAGTTACTCCGGACAGGGTTACGGAAATGGCTACACCTTC.

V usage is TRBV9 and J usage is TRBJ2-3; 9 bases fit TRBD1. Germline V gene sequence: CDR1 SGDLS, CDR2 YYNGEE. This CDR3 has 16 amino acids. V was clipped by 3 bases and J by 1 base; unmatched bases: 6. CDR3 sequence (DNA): TGTGCCAGCAGCGAACTGAGGACAGGGGGCACAGATACGCAGTATTTT. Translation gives CASSELRTGGTDTQYF. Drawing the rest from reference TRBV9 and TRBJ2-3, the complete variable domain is DSGVTQTPKHLITATGQRVTLRCSPRSGDLSVYWYQQSLDQGLQFLIQYYNGEERAKGNILERFSAQQFPDLHSELNLSSLELGDSALYFCASSELRTGGTDTQYFGPGTRLTVL.

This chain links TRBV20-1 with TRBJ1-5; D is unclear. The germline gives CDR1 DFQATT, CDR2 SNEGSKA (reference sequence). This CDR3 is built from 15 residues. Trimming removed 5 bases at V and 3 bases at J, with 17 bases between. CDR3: CSAHGQASPNQPQHF. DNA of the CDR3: TGCAGTGCTCACGGGCAGGCCTCCCCCAATCAGCCCCAGCATTTT.

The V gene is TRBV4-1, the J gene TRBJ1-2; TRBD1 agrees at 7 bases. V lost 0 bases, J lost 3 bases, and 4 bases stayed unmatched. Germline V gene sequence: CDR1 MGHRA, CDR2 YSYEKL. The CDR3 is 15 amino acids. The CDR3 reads CASSQDNTGDYGYTF. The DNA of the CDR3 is TGCGCCAGCAGCCAAGATAATACAGGGGACTATGGCTACACCTTC.

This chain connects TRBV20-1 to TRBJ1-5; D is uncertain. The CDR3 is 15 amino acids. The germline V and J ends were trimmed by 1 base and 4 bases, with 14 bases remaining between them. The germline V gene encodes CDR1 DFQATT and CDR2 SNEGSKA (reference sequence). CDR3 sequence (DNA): TGCAGTGCTAGAGTAACTGGCACCCTTAATCAGCCCCAGCATTTT. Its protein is CSARVTGTLNQPQHF.

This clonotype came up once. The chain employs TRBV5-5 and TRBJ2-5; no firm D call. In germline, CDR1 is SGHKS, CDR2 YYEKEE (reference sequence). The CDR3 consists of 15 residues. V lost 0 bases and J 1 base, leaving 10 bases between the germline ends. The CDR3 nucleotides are TGTGCCAGCAGCTTGGAGGCAACCACCCAAGAGACCCAGTACTTC. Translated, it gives CASSLEATTQETQYF.

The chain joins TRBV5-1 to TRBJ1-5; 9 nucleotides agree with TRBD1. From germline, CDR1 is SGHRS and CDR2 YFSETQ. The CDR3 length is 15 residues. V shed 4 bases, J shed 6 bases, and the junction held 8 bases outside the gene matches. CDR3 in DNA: TGCGCCAGCAGCCTTACAGGGGGCGCGGGTCAGCCCCAGCATTTT. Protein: CASSLTGGAGQPQHF.

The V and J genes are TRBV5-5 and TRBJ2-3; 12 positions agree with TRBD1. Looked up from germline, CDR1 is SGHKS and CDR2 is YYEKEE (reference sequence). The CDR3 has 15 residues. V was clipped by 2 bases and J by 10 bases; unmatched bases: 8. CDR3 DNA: TGTGCCAGCAGCTTAATCCCGGGACAGGGGGCTGCGCAGTATTTT. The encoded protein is CASSLIPGQGAAQYF. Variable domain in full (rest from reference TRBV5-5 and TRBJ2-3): DAGVTQSPTHLIKTRGQQVTLRCSPISGHKSVSWYQQVLGQGPQFIFQYYEKEERGRGNFPDRFSARQFPNYSSELNVNALLLGDSALYLCASSLIPGQGAAQYFGPGTRLTVL.

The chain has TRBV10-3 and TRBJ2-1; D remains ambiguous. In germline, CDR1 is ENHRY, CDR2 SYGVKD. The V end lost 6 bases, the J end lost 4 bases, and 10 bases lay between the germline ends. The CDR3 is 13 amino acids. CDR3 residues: CAIRETLYNEQFF. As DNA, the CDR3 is TGTGCCATCAGGGAGACACTATACAATGAGCAGTTCTTC.

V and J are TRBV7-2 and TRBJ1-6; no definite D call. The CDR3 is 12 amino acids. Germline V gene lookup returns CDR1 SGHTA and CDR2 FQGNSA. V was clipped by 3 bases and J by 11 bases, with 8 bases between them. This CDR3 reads CASSFNFAPLHF. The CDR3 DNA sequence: TGTGCCAGCAGCTTCAATTTCGCACCCCTCCACTTT.

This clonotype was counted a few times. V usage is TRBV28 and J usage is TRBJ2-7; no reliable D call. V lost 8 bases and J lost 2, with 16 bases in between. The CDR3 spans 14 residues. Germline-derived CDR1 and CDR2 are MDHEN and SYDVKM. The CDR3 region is CASFAAEPPYEQYF. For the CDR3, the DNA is TGTGCCAGCTTTGCTGCAGAGCCACCCTACGAGCAGTACTTC.

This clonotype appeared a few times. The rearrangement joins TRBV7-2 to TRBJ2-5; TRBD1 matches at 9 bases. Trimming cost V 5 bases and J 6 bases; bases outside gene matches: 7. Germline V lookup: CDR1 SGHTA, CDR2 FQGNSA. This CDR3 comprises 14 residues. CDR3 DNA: TGTGCCAGCAGCCCTTGGACAGGGGAGAAGACCCAGTACTTC. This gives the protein CASSPWTGEKTQYF.

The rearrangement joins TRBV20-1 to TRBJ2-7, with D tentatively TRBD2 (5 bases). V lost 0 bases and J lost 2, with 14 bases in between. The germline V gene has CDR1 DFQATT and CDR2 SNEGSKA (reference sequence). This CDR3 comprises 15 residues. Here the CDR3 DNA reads TGCAGTGCTAGAGATTCCGGGGAAGTCCCCTACGAGCAGTACTTC. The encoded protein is CSARDSGEVPYEQYF.

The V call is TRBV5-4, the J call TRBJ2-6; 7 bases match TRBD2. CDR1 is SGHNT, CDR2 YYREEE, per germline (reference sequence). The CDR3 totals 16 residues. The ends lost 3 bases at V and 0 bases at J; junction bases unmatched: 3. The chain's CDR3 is CASSSGLNSGANVLTF. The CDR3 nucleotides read TGTGCCAGCAGCTCGGGACTAAACTCTGGGGCCAACGTCCTGACTTTC.

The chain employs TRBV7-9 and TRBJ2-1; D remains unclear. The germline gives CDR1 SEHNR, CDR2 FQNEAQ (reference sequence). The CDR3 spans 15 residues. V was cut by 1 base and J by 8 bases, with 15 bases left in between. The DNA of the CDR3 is TGTGCCAGCAGCTTAGGGCTAGGCGCCGGGCATGAGCAGTTCTTC. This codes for CASSLGLGAGHEQFF. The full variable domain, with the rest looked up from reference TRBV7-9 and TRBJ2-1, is DTGVSQNPRHKITKRGQNVTFRCDPISEHNRLYWYRQTLGQGPEFLTYFQNEAQLEKSRLLSDRFSAERPKGSFSTLEIQRTEQGDSAMYLCASSLGLGAGHEQFFGPGTRLTVL.

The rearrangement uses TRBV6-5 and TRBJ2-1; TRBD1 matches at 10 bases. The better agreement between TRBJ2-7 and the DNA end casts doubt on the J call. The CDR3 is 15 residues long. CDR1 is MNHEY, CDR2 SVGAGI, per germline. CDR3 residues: CASRNDRGPYNEQYF. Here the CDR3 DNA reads TGTGCCAGCAGGAACGACAGGGGGCCCTACAATGAGCAGTACTTC.

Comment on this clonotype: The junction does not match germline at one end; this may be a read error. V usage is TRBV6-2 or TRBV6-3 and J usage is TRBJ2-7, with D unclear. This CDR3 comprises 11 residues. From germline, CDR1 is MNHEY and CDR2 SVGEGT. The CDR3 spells CANSPDYEQYF. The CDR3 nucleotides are TGTGCCAACAGTCCCGACTACGAGCAGTACTTC.